These T cell receptor beta chains were read from a single sample in a study of cytomegalovirus exposure and HLA in healthy donors. TCRdb's copy holds only in-frame clones and misses some; the assay was immunoSEQ multiplex PCR. The data show about 150,000 clones, roughly 80% seen once. Sequencing was performed on PBMCs. The origin of the receptors is a man between 18 and 35 years old in good health and CMV-seronegative. Both conserved end residues are part of each CDR3. A D gene is named only where the DNA matches it firmly. Expanded clones are given a class, and other clones once, few, many or no size at all.

D gene: TRBD1; clone size: -; J gene: TRBJ2-7; V gene: TRBV9; CDR3 DNA: TGTGCCAGCAGCGCAGCCCAGGGGGCATACGAGCAGTACTTC; CDR3 protein: CASSAAQGAYEQYF
D gene: -; clone size: -; J gene: TRBJ1-2; V gene: TRBV5-4; CDR3 DNA: TGTGCCAGCAGCTTAGGTCCGGAGGGCTACACCTTC; CDR3 protein: CASSLGPEGYTF
D gene: -; clone size: few; J gene: TRBJ1-5; V gene: TRBV19; CDR3 DNA: TGTGCCAGTAGCCAAACGCGGGGCGAGGCCCAGCATTTT; CDR3 protein: CASSQTRGEAQHF
D gene: TRBD1; clone size: -; J gene: TRBJ1-2; V gene: TRBV19; CDR3 DNA: TGTGCCAGTAGTATAACCCCGGGACAGAGCATCTATGGCTACACCTTC; CDR3 protein: CASSITPGQSIYGYTF
D gene: TRBD2; clone size: -; J gene: TRBJ2-1; V gene: TRBV7-3; CDR3 DNA: TGTGCCAGCAGCTTAGGGACTACCAATGAGCAGTTCTTC; CDR3 protein: CASSLGTTNEQFF
D gene: TRBD2; clone size: -; J gene: TRBJ2-7; V gene: TRBV7-9; CDR3 DNA: TGTGCCAGCAGCCCCCCCCTTGGGGGGGTCGAGCAGTACTTC; CDR3 protein: CASSPPLGGVEQYF
D gene: TRBD2; clone size: -; J gene: TRBJ2-7; V gene: TRBV6-4; CDR3 DNA: TGTGCCAGCAGGACTAGCGCAACCTACGAGCAGTACTTC; CDR3 protein: CASRTSATYEQYF
D gene: -; clone size: -; J gene: TRBJ1-5; V gene: TRBV28; CDR3 DNA: TGTGCCAGCAGTTTTCCGGAGCCCCAGCATTTT; CDR3 protein: CASSFPEPQHF
D gene: TRBD1; clone size: -; J gene: TRBJ2-7; V gene: TRBV6-5; CDR3 DNA: TGTGCCAGCAGTATCCGGACAGGCTCCTACGAGCAGTACTTC; CDR3 protein: CASSIRTGSYEQYF
D gene: TRBD1; clone size: -; J gene: TRBJ1-2; V gene: TRBV28; CDR3 DNA: TGTGCCAGCAGTCCCGCAGGGGGCAGGCATACCTTC; CDR3 protein: CASSPAGGRHTF
D gene: -; clone size: -; J gene: TRBJ1-5; V gene: TRBV7-8; CDR3 DNA: TGTGCCAGCAGCTTAGGGCGCGGGCCAAGCAGTCAGCCCCAGCATTTT; CDR3 protein: CASSLGRGPSSQPQHF
D gene: -; clone size: -; J gene: TRBJ2-7; V gene: TRBV9; CDR3 DNA: TGTGCCAGCAGCGTAGGAGGAAGCGGCTCCTACGAGCAGTACTTC; CDR3 protein: CASSVGGSGSYEQYF
D gene: -; clone size: once; J gene: TRBJ2-1; V gene: TRBV6-4; CDR3 DNA: TGTGCCAGCAGTGACTTGGGGACATCCCTCGCCAATGAGCAGTTCTTC; CDR3 protein: CASSDLGTSLANEQFF
D gene: -; clone size: -; J gene: TRBJ2-1; V gene: TRBV7-2; CDR3 DNA: TGTGCCAGCAGCTTTCGACTGCCCTCCTACAATGAGCAGTTCTTC; CDR3 protein: CASSFRLPSYNEQFF
D gene: -; clone size: -; J gene: TRBJ2-5; V gene: TRBV6-5; CDR3 DNA: TGTGCCAGCAGTTACGGTGGGCTAGCCGAGACCCAGTACTTC; CDR3 protein: CASSYGGLAETQYF
D gene: -; clone size: -; J gene: TRBJ1-5; V gene: TRBV19; CDR3 DNA: TGTGCCAGTAGGGTATCAGTTAAACAGGGTTATACGGGCAATCAGCCCCAGCATTTT; CDR3 protein: CASRVSVKQGYTGNQPQHF
D gene: -; clone size: -; J gene: TRBJ1-2; V gene: TRBV28; CDR3 DNA: TGTGCCAGTCACCCGGGGATGCGGGGCTACACCTTC; CDR3 protein: CASHPGMRGYTF
D gene: -; clone size: -; J gene: TRBJ2-1; V gene: TRBV29-1; CDR3 DNA: TGCAGCGGAGCAAGGGGACATATCGATGAGCAGTTCTTC; CDR3 protein: CSGARGHIDEQFF
D gene: TRBD2; clone size: -; J gene: TRBJ2-7; V gene: TRBV6-5; CDR3 DNA: TGTGCCAGCAGACCCGGGGGGGGCGAGCAGTACTTC; CDR3 protein: CASRPGGGEQYF
D gene: -; clone size: -; J gene: TRBJ2-7; V gene: TRBV4-1; CDR3 DNA: TGCGCCAGCAGCCAAGGAGTAGCGGAAACCTACGAGCAGTACTTC; CDR3 protein: CASSQGVAETYEQYF
D gene: TRBD1; clone size: -; J gene: TRBJ2-7; V gene: TRBV27; CDR3 DNA: TGTGCCAGCAGTTTGACAGGGGGCGCCTACGAGCAGTACTTC; CDR3 protein: CASSLTGGAYEQYF
D gene: -; clone size: -; J gene: TRBJ2-1; V gene: TRBV7-9; CDR3 DNA: TGTGCCAGCCCCTTAGGACCGAGCGCCAATGAGCAGTTCTTC; CDR3 protein: CASPLGPSANEQFF
D gene: TRBD2; clone size: -; J gene: TRBJ2-5; V gene: TRBV2; CDR3 DNA: TGTGCCAGCAGTGAGGGACTAGCGGGGAAAGAGACCCAGTACTTC; CDR3 protein: CASSEGLAGKETQYF
D gene: -; clone size: -; J gene: TRBJ1-1; V gene: TRBV11-3; CDR3 DNA: TGTGCCAGCAGCCCCTCCCCGAACACTGAAGCTTTCTTT; CDR3 protein: CASSPSPNTEAFF
D gene: TRBD1; clone size: -; J gene: TRBJ1-4; V gene: TRBV5-1; CDR3 DNA: TGCGCCAGCACCCACCGGGACAGGGATGAAAAACTGTTTTTT; CDR3 protein: CASTHRDRDEKLFF
D gene: TRBD1; clone size: -; J gene: TRBJ2-7; V gene: TRBV27; CDR3 DNA: TGTGCCAGCAGTCTGGGACAGGGCCCCTACGAGCAGTACTTC; CDR3 protein: CASSLGQGPYEQYF
D gene: TRBD2; clone size: -; J gene: TRBJ2-7; V gene: TRBV5-1; CDR3 DNA: TGCGCCAGCAGCTTTAGCGGGACCTACGAGCAGTACTTC; CDR3 protein: CASSFSGTYEQYF
D gene: TRBD1; clone size: once; J gene: TRBJ1-5; V gene: TRBV19; CDR3 DNA: TGTGCCAGTAGTATTGGGGGACAGGGGGTCGACCATCAGCCCCAGCATTTT; CDR3 protein: CASSIGGQGVDHQPQHF
D gene: TRBD1; clone size: few; J gene: TRBJ1-5; V gene: TRBV25-1; CDR3 DNA: TGTGCCAGCAGTGAAGGACAGGGGGGCAATCAGCCCCAGCATTTT; CDR3 protein: CASSEGQGGNQPQHF
D gene: -; clone size: -; J gene: TRBJ1-1; V gene: TRBV25-1; CDR3 DNA: TGTGCCAGCAGTGGCCGGGCAGGGCCCTGGGTTTGGACTGAAGCTTTCTTT; CDR3 protein: CASSGRAGPWVWTEAFF
D gene: -; clone size: -; J gene: TRBJ2-3; V gene: TRBV5-4; CDR3 DNA: TGTGCCAGCAGCTTGGCTTTCGGGGGGCAGGGCACAGATACGCAGTATTTT; CDR3 protein: CASSLAFGGQGTDTQYF
D gene: TRBD1; clone size: -; J gene: TRBJ1-2; V gene: TRBV5-4; CDR3 DNA: TGTGCCAGCAGCTCCCCGACAGGGGTTAACTATGGCTACACCTTC; CDR3 protein: CASSSPTGVNYGYTF
D gene: -; clone size: -; J gene: TRBJ1-5; V gene: TRBV6-5; CDR3 DNA: TGTGCCAGCAGTCGGGAGGTCAATCAGCCCCAGCATTTT; CDR3 protein: CASSREVNQPQHF
D gene: TRBD1; clone size: -; J gene: TRBJ1-1; V gene: TRBV30; CDR3 DNA: TGTGCCTGGAGTACGGGACAGGGGGCGAGTGAAGCTTTCTTT; CDR3 protein: CAWSTGQGASEAFF
D gene: -; clone size: -; J gene: TRBJ1-1; V gene: TRBV4-3; CDR3 DNA: TGCGCCAGCAGCCAAGGTTTTCTAGGGGACACTGAAGCTTTCTTT; CDR3 protein: CASSQGFLGDTEAFF
D gene: -; clone size: -; J gene: TRBJ1-1; V gene: TRBV29-1; CDR3 DNA: TGCAGCGTTGCGTGGCAGGGGAGCACTGAAGCTTTCTTT; CDR3 protein: CSVAWQGSTEAFF
D gene: -; clone size: -; J gene: TRBJ2-7; V gene: TRBV7-2; CDR3 DNA: TGTGCCAGCAGCTTTGCGGAGGAGCAGTACTTC; CDR3 protein: CASSFAEEQYF
D gene: -; clone size: -; J gene: TRBJ1-5; V gene: TRBV4-3; CDR3 DNA: TGCGCCAGCAGCCAAGATGGAAGGGGGATGAAGCCCCAGCATTTT; CDR3 protein: CASSQDGRGMKPQHF
D gene: -; clone size: -; J gene: TRBJ2-7; V gene: TRBV6-5; CDR3 DNA: TGTGCCAGCAGTTACGCGGACAGAACCTACGAGCAGTACTTC; CDR3 protein: CASSYADRTYEQYF
D gene: -; clone size: -; J gene: TRBJ1-2; V gene: TRBV12-5; CDR3 DNA: TGTGCTAGTGCGTACCCGGGACGGGTAGGGGGAGGCTACACCTTC; CDR3 protein: CASAYPGRVGGGYTF
D gene: -; clone size: -; J gene: TRBJ2-3; V gene: TRBV7-6; CDR3 DNA: TGTGCCAGCAGCCCTACTAGGGATACGCAGTATTTT; CDR3 protein: CASSPTRDTQYF
D gene: TRBD1; clone size: -; J gene: TRBJ2-2; V gene: TRBV4-2; CDR3 DNA: TGTGCCAGCAGGGGCTGGACAGGGAACACCGGGGAGCTGTTTTTT; CDR3 protein: CASRGWTGNTGELFF
D gene: -; clone size: -; J gene: TRBJ2-3; V gene: TRBV7-3; CDR3 DNA: TGTGCCAGCAGGTCTAGCAGGAGCTTTGATACGCAGTATTTT; CDR3 protein: CASRSSRSFDTQYF
D gene: TRBD2; clone size: -; J gene: TRBJ2-7; V gene: TRBV11-2; CDR3 DNA: TGTGCCAGCAGCTTAGGGGGGGGAGGATGGTGGCCGCCCGAGCAGTACTTC; CDR3 protein: CASSLGGGGWWPPEQYF
D gene: -; clone size: -; J gene: TRBJ1-1; V gene: TRBV6-5; CDR3 DNA: TGTGCCAGCACCAACGAGGTGGACACTGAAGCTTTCTTT; CDR3 protein: CASTNEVDTEAFF
D gene: TRBD1; clone size: -; J gene: TRBJ1-2; V gene: TRBV5-4; CDR3 DNA: TGTGCCAGCAGCTTATACAGGGGTAACTATGGCTACACCTTC; CDR3 protein: CASSLYRGNYGYTF
D gene: TRBD1; clone size: -; J gene: TRBJ1-1; V gene: TRBV19; CDR3 DNA: TGTGCCAGTAGAGGGGGACAGGGGATGAGTGAAGCTTTCTTT; CDR3 protein: CASRGGQGMSEAFF
D gene: -; clone size: few; J gene: TRBJ2-3; V gene: TRBV7-9; CDR3 DNA: TGTGCCAGCAGCTTTGGCCTGTTAGTTGGCAGGGCCACAGATACGCAGTATTTT; CDR3 protein: CASSFGLLVGRATDTQYF
D gene: -; clone size: -; J gene: TRBJ2-7; V gene: TRBV4-1; CDR3 DNA: TGCGCCAGCAGCCAAGGGGGGGGGCCCGCTACCTACGAGCAGTACTTC; CDR3 protein: CASSQGGGPATYEQYF
D gene: -; clone size: -; J gene: TRBJ2-1; V gene: TRBV7-9; CDR3 DNA: TGTGCCAGCAGCTTAGCCGGGACTTCGAACAATGAGCAGTTCTTC; CDR3 protein: CASSLAGTSNNEQFF
D gene: -; clone size: -; J gene: TRBJ1-2; V gene: TRBV7-7; CDR3 DNA: TGTGCCAGCAGCTTAGAAAGAGGCAGGGGAAATGATGGCTACACCTTC; CDR3 protein: CASSLERGRGNDGYTF
D gene: -; clone size: few; J gene: TRBJ2-2; V gene: TRBV20-1; CDR3 DNA: TGCAGTGCTAGAGTCGTAAGGGAGCTGTTTTTT; CDR3 protein: CSARVVRELFF
D gene: TRBD1; clone size: -; J gene: TRBJ1-5; V gene: TRBV19; CDR3 DNA: TGTGCCAGTAGTCCCGGAGGCAGGGGGCTTATTAGCAATCAGCCCCAGCATTTT; CDR3 protein: CASSPGGRGLISNQPQHF
D gene: -; clone size: -; J gene: TRBJ1-1; V gene: TRBV7-8; CDR3 DNA: TGTGCCAGCAGCCATAGCGTGAACACTGAAGCTTTCTTT; CDR3 protein: CASSHSVNTEAFF